This T cell receptor beta chain was recovered during a study of T-cell reconstitution after alpha-beta-depleted transplantation in children. V was cut by 0 bases and J by 7 bases, with 10 bases left in between. The germline V gene has CDR1 SGHTA and CDR2 FQGNSA. The CDR3 consists of 13 residues. TCRbeta library preparation incorporated unique molecular identifiers. MiXCR, run by TCRdb on the PCR reads, gives a single entry per CDR3 protein. The profile covers about 400,000 distinct CDR3 sequences, with around 20% appearing a single time and 3.5% to 4% taken by the ten largest. V is TRBV7-2 and J is TRBJ2-7; D ambiguous. This specimen consisted of PBMCs from the stem cell graft donor, obtained from the stem cell graft. This TCR derives from a human donor who donated a stem cell graft to a child with acute myeloid leukemia. CDR3 DNA: TGTGCCAGCAGCTTAGCGGGCGCATGGGAGCAGTACTTC. Protein sequence: CASSLAGAWEQYF.